This is a list of T cell receptor beta chains from one sample in a study of vaccination and CD4 T cells after COVID-19. Which antigens these TCRs recognize remains unknown. TCRdb recomputed calls from the PCR reads with MiXCR, one row per CDR3 protein. Altogether tens of thousands of distinct CDR3 sequences are present, around 48% being singletons, with the ten largest covering 4.6%. Material: CD4+ T cells from blood, cultured in vitro. The origin of the receptors is a human donor who had recovered from COVID-19. Both conserved end residues are trimmed from each CDR3.

CDR3 | J | V
ASRRQGSSPLH | TRBJ1-6 | TRBV6-1
ASSTRTGTQY | TRBJ2-3 | TRBV12-3/TRBV12-4
ASSYSETAKGYEQY | TRBJ2-7 | TRBV6-5
ASSEGGMTQH | TRBJ1-5 | TRBV2
SVYDILNTEAF | TRBJ1-1 | TRBV29-1
ASSFRDINTGELF | TRBJ2-2 | TRBV6-2/TRBV6-3
ASTEEGSNQPQH | TRBJ1-5 | TRBV28
SARESSFYEQY | TRBJ2-7 | TRBV20-1
ATASQGSASYEQY | TRBJ2-7 | TRBV24-1
SATGRSGNTIY | TRBJ1-3 | TRBV20-1
ASSASSYNSPLH | TRBJ1-6 | TRBV7-9
ATSDPGRVEAF | TRBJ1-1 | TRBV24-1
ASSSVELTEAF | TRBJ1-1 | TRBV11-1
ASQSGTGTGGETQY | TRBJ2-5 | TRBV19
ASSDGGYGGTEAF | TRBJ1-1 | TRBV25-1
ASSVQGGYGYT | TRBJ1-2 | TRBV2
AWSFRDRVNSPLH | TRBJ1-6 | TRBV30
ASSSQAGTDTQY | TRBJ2-3 | TRBV7-2
ASSYSDRGGYT | TRBJ1-2 | TRBV6-5
ASRRTGDDNQPQH | TRBJ1-5 | TRBV6-1
ASSTPRRQGGDTQY | TRBJ2-3 | TRBV7-8
ASSLRKPVLAAPAHNEQF | TRBJ2-1 | TRBV28
ASSPAVNTEAF | TRBJ1-1 | TRBV6-1
SARDILDQY | TRBJ2-5 | TRBV20-1
ASSYKLAGANVLT | TRBJ2-6 | TRBV6-2/TRBV6-3
ASRGQMNTEAF | TRBJ1-1 | TRBV2
SAPRGGPLH | TRBJ1-6 | TRBV20-1
ASRRASGGARETQY | TRBJ2-5 | TRBV2
ASSSGGQGVYEQY | TRBJ2-7 | TRBV7-9
ASSQEGDMNTEAF | TRBJ1-1 | TRBV4-3
ASSPGPSESYEQY | TRBJ2-7 | TRBV7-3
ASSLRGTEAF | TRBJ1-1 | TRBV7-2
ASSFGSWEEQY | TRBJ2-7 | TRBV5-1
ASYRGFNSPLH | TRBJ1-6 | TRBV2
ASSEGRLFWDQPQH | TRBJ1-5 | TRBV2
ASSLVYGYT | TRBJ1-2 | TRBV7-2
ASSLVGNTDTQY | TRBJ2-3 | TRBV6-5
ASSKGQGSSYEQY | TRBJ2-7 | TRBV5-1
ATSSKRLLENEQF | TRBJ2-1 | TRBV15
SALRANINTGELF | TRBJ2-2 | TRBV20-1
ASSITGTAPYEQY | TRBJ2-7 | TRBV10-1
ASSRDREGTQY | TRBJ2-5 | TRBV5-1
ASSRRGQGRAGNTIY | TRBJ1-3 | TRBV21-1
SATFPSGGTQETQY | TRBJ2-5 | TRBV20-1
SAKLLNYGYT | TRBJ1-2 | TRBV20-1
ASSLDREAF | TRBJ1-1 | TRBV11-3
ASSFSWDVDSNQPQH | TRBJ1-5 | TRBV7-8
ASSYGARQETQY | TRBJ2-5 | TRBV6-2/TRBV6-3
ASSPRQGGRNTEAF | TRBJ1-1 | TRBV19